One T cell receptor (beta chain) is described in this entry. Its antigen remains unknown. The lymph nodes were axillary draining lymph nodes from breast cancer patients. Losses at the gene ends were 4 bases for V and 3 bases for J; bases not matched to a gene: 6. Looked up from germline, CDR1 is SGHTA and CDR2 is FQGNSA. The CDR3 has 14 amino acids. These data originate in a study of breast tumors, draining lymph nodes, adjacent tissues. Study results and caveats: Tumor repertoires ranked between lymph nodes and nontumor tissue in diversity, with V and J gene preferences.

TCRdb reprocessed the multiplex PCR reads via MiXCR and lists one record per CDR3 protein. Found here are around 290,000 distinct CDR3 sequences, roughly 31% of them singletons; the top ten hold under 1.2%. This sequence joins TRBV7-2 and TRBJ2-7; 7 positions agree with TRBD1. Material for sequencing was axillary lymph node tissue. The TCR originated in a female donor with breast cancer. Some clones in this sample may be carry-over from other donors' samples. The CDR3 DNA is TGTGCCAGCAGCTCAGTTTCAGGGGGCTACGAGCAGTACTTC. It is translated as CASSSVSGGYEQYF.